Listed here are 32 T cell receptor beta chains from one sample, sequenced in a study of blood T cells in healthy people across ages (dated by TCRdb to between 2014 and 2017). The library relied on 5' RACE. These reads were obtained on an Illumina HiSeq 2500. A second about 6 to 11 cycle PCR used a sample-barcoded 5' primer and a J-beta primer mix. The public reads were reanalyzed by TCRdb: fastp trimming at Q25, MiXCR alignment, in-frame beta chains only. Each CDR3 protein appears once, grouped with its most common genes and DNA. Counted in this sample were about 770,000 distinct CDR3 sequences; 40% to 50% of them appeared once. The ten largest clones add up to about a fifth of the sample. Source material: blood. The receptors were sampled from a man between 60 and 75 years old in good health.

This clonotype occurred a few times. The rearrangement uses TRBV7-2 and TRBJ1-1; D unresolved. Germline-derived CDR1 and CDR2 are SGHTA and FQGNSA. The CDR3 totals 14 residues. The germline V and J ends were trimmed by 5 bases and 2 bases, with 12 bases remaining between them. CDR3: CASSPPGFNTEAFF. The CDR3 nucleotides read TGTGCCAGCAGCCCCCCCGGTTTTAACACTGAAGCTTTCTTT.

This clonotype was observed a few times. The chain couples TRBV11-2 to TRBJ2-6; tentatively, D is TRBD1 (5 bases). In germline, CDR1 is SGHAT, CDR2 FQNNGV. The CDR3 covers 18 residues. V was pared by 1 base and J by 0 bases, with 13 bases between. The CDR3 bases are TGTGCCAGCAGCTTAGGGGCCGGACACAACTCTGGGGCCAACGTCCTGACTTTC. It yields the protein CASSLGAGHNSGANVLTF.

The chain employs TRBV6-1 and TRBJ1-1; D is perhaps TRBD1 (5 bases). This CDR3 region has 14 residues. The germline V gene has CDR1 MNHNS and CDR2 SASEGT. V lost 7 bases to trimming and J lost 7 bases, with 19 bases between them. The CDR3 DNA sequence: TGTGCCAGCATAGAAGACAGCTTAGGATTTGAAGCTTTCTTT. Protein product: CASIEDSLGFEAFF.

There are a few counts of this clonotype. The gene calls are TRBV15 and TRBJ2-3; tentatively, D is TRBD1 (6 bases). CDR1 is LNHNV, CDR2 YYDKDF, per germline (reference sequence). This CDR3 has 14 residues. The V and J ends lost 11 bases and 4 bases respectively, with 19 bases between them. The CDR3 bases are TGTGCCGTCCAACAGGGATTTGGGGCAGATACGCAGTATTTT. It is translated as CAVQQGFGADTQYF.

This chain connects TRBV5-1 to TRBJ2-5; TRBD1 aligns across 9 bases. V gave up 4 bases and J gave up 1 base; unmatched junction bases: 8. Germline V lookup: CDR1 SGHRS, CDR2 YFSETQ. This CDR3 is 16 amino acids long. This chain's CDR3 is CASSKTGGLSQETQYF. The CDR3 DNA reads as TGCGCCAGCAGCAAAACAGGGGGCCTCAGCCAAGAGACCCAGTACTTC.

This clonotype was counted many times. The gene calls are TRBV3-1 and TRBJ2-5; D call uncertain. Trimming removed 1 base at V and 5 bases at J, with 2 bases between. The CDR3 runs 11 residues. The germline V gene has CDR1 LGHDT and CDR2 YNNKEL (reference sequence). CDR3 sequence: CASSQAETQYF. In nucleotides, the CDR3 is TGTGCCAGCAGCCAAGCGGAGACCCAGTACTTC.

This chain links TRBV19 with TRBJ2-5; D might be TRBD1 (5 bases). Germline V lookup: CDR1 LNHDA, CDR2 SQIVND (reference sequence). The CDR3 consists of 15 residues. Trimming took 3 bases from V and 5 from J, leaving 16 bases between them. CDR3 bases: TGTGCCAGTAGTATTCGGGCAGGGATCGCGGAGACCCAGTACTTC. Residues: CASSIRAGIAETQYF. The full variable domain, its missing parts supplied by reference TRBV19 and TRBJ2-5, is DGGITQSPKYLFRKEGQNVTLSCEQNLNHDAMYWYRQDPGQGLRLIYYSQIVNDFQKGDIAEGYSVSREKKESFPLTVTSAQKNPTAFYLCASSIRAGIAETQYFGPGTRLLVL.

CDR3 nucleotides: TGCAGTGCTAGGACTAGCCGGAACACCGGGGAGCTGTTTTTT. It translates to CSARTSRNTGELFF. The chain combines TRBV20-1 with TRBJ2-2, with 7 bases matching TRBD2. The V and J ends lost 3 bases and 1 base, in that order; junction bases with no gene match: 2. Germline loops: CDR1 DFQATT, CDR2 SNEGSKA (reference sequence). The CDR3 extends over 14 amino acids.

This chain connects TRBV4-3 to TRBJ2-1, with D perhaps given as TRBD1 or TRBD2 (5 bases each). With the DNA end fitting TRBJ2-7 better, the J assignment may be wrong. CDR3 length: 18 amino acids. Germline CDR1 LGHNA, CDR2 YSLEER. The CDR3: CASSQRPRGPLGYNEQYF. CDR3 coding DNA: TGCGCCAGCAGCCAAAGACCCCGGGGCCCCTTGGGCTACAATGAGCAGTACTTC.

This clonotype turned up a few times. The J gene is TRBJ2-1, the V gene TRBV6-2 or TRBV6-3; 9 nucleotides line up with TRBD2. Trimming took 5 bases from V and 3 from J; bases not matched to a gene: 8. CDR1 MNHEY and CDR2 SVGEGT come from the germline V gene. CDR3 length: 16 amino acids. CDR3 DNA: TGTGCCAGCAGTCCCTTTAGCGGGGGAATCTACAATGAGCAGTTCTTC. Translated: CASSPFSGGIYNEQFF.

V usage is TRBV20-1 and J usage is TRBJ1-1, with D unclear. Trimming took 1 base from V and 1 from J, leaving 13 bases between them. Germline CDR1 is DFQATT and CDR2 is SNEGSKA (reference sequence). CDR3 length: 15 amino acids. The CDR3 sequence is CSARVPIAGNTEAFF. The CDR3 DNA sequence: TGCAGTGCTAGAGTTCCAATTGCCGGGAACACTGAAGCTTTCTTT.

This clonotype was counted between two and nine times. V and J are TRBV5-1 and TRBJ1-2; the D gene is possibly TRBD1 (6 bases). CDR1 SGHRS and CDR2 YFSETQ come from the germline V gene. V gave up 2 bases and J gave up 4 bases, with 15 bases separating them. The length of the CDR3 is 15 residues. DNA for the CDR3: TGCGCCAGCAGCTTTGTAGGGGGGCGCGGCTATGGCTACACCTTC. Amino acids: CASSFVGGRGYGYTF.

The chain is built from TRBV7-2 and TRBJ1-2, with 7 bases lining up with TRBD1. CDR3 length equals 14 residues. Per germline, CDR1 SGHTA and CDR2 FQGNSA. V was pared by 5 bases and J by 5 bases, with 8 bases of the junction left unmatched. CDR3 in DNA: TGTGCCAGCAGCATTAGAGACAGGGTTTATGGCTACACCTTC. As protein: CASSIRDRVYGYTF.

This clonotype was found a few times. The gene calls are TRBV6-2 or TRBV6-3 and TRBJ2-7; D gene uncertain. Trimming cost V 4 bases and J 0 bases, with 13 bases left between them. The CDR3 totals 15 residues. Looked up from germline, CDR1 is MNHEY and CDR2 is SVGEGT. CDR3 in amino acids: CASSSPILGSYEQYF. The DNA for the CDR3 is TGTGCCAGCAGTTCACCGATTCTTGGCTCCTACGAGCAGTACTTC.

This clonotype was counted ten times or more. The V and J genes are TRBV7-2 and TRBJ2-1; either TRBD1 or TRBD2 may supply D (6 bases each). Between the trimmed V and J ends, which lost 4 bases and 3 bases, there was a span of 16 bases. CDR1 and CDR2 (germline): SGHTA, FQGNSA. The CDR3 spans 16 residues. DNA for the CDR3: TGTGCCAGCAGCTCCACTAGGGGGGAGAACTACAATGAGCAGTTCTTC. Amino acid sequence: CASSSTRGENYNEQFF.

The rearrangement joins TRBV6-1 to TRBJ2-2; D possibly matches TRBD1 or TRBD2 (5 bases each). The CDR3 covers 15 residues. V lost 8 bases, J lost 0 bases, and 13 bases lay in between. The germline CDR1 and CDR2 sequences are MNHNS and SASEGT. The CDR3: CASAKRGPNTGELFF. The CDR3 bases are TGTGCCAGCGCAAAAAGGGGACCGAACACCGGGGAGCTGTTTTTT.

J is TRBJ2-5 and V is TRBV20-1; D might be TRBD2 (5 bases). Germline V gene data show CDR1 as DFQATT and CDR2 as SNEGSKA (reference sequence). Trimming stripped 5 bases from V and 1 base from J, with 11 bases between. There are 13 residues in the CDR3. CDR3 amino acids: CSAAPGSQETQYF. CDR3 in DNA: TGCAGTGCTGCTCCGGGATCCCAAGAGACCCAGTACTTC.

This chain links TRBV5-1 with TRBJ2-3; tentative D call: TRBD1 (6 bases). The CDR3 spans 15 residues. Germline V lookup: CDR1 SGHRS, CDR2 YFSETQ. V shed 6 bases and J shed 0 bases, with 14 bases lying between them. The CDR3 DNA follows: TGCGCCAGCAAGCATTGGACAGCTAGCACAGATACGCAGTATTTT. It encodes CASKHWTASTDTQYF.

The rearrangement joins TRBV2 to TRBJ2-3, with D maybe TRBD2 (6 bases). This CDR3 contains 19 residues. Germline CDR1 SNHLY, CDR2 FYNNEI. Trimming took 5 bases from V and 2 from J, leaving 26 bases between them. CDR3 sequence: CASSSGGASSPGFTDTQYF. The CDR3 DNA reads as TGTGCCAGCAGTTCCGGGGGAGCGTCCTCCCCAGGTTTCACAGATACGCAGTATTTT.

This clonotype has more than one count but fewer than ten. This chain connects TRBV2 to TRBJ2-1; no reliable D call. Germline assignment: CDR1 SNHLY and CDR2 FYNNEI. The CDR3 spans 13 residues. The germline V and J ends were trimmed by 7 bases and 2 bases, with 9 bases remaining between them. This CDR3 reads CASNLRAYNEQFF. CDR3 DNA sequence: TGTGCCAGCAACCTTCGGGCCTACAATGAGCAGTTCTTC.

The chain uses TRBV18 and TRBJ2-5; D is undetermined. Germline CDR1 and CDR2: KGHSH and LQKENI. The CDR3 sequence is 13 residues long. Between the trimmed V and J ends, which lost 3 bases and 5 bases, there was a span of 10 bases. CDR3 protein: CASSPPDSETQYF. In nucleotides, the CDR3 is TGTGCCAGCTCACCCCCTGATTCGGAGACCCAGTACTTC.

CDR3: CASSDPGRFSYEQYF. Here the CDR3 DNA reads TGTGCCAGCAGCGACCCGGGACGGTTCTCCTACGAGCAGTACTTC. The V and J genes are TRBV6-6 and TRBJ2-7, with D possibly called TRBD1 or TRBD2 (5 bases each). Germline CDR1 MNHNY, CDR2 SVGAGI (reference sequence). The CDR3 is made up of 15 amino acids. V dropped 6 bases and J dropped 0 bases, with 15 bases sitting between them.

This clonotype was recorded only once. This chain uses TRBV7-2 with TRBJ2-1, with D possibly matching TRBD2 (7 bases). The better agreement between TRBJ2-7 and the DNA end casts doubt on the J call. This CDR3 region has 20 residues. In germline, CDR1 is SGHTA, CDR2 FQGNSA. This CDR3 is CASSLLRGASGKSPYNEQYF. The CDR3 DNA reads TGTGCCAGCAGCCTCCTCCGGGGGGCTAGCGGCAAATCTCCCTACAATGAGCAGTACTTC.

This clonotype was picked up a small number of times. The genes are TRBV15 and TRBJ1-5; D unclear. The V end was cut by 0 bases, the J end by 7 bases, with 4 bases between. Germline V gives CDR1 LNHNV, CDR2 YYDKDF (reference sequence). This CDR3 region has 12 residues. CDR3 DNA sequence: TGTGCCACCAGCAGAGATCAGCAGCCCCAGCATTTT. Translated, it gives CATSRDQQPQHF.

This CDR3 reads CASRQGGWQETQYF. DNA for the CDR3: TGTGCCTCCCGCCAAGGGGGCTGGCAAGAGACCCAGTACTTC. The rearrangement uses TRBV30 and TRBJ2-5; 7 bases agree with TRBD1. The CDR3 runs to 14 residues. With 7 bases clipped from V and 2 bases from J, the junction kept 10 bases outside the gene matches. Germline CDR1 reads GTSNPN; CDR2 reads SVGIG (reference sequence).

This clonotype was seen a handful of times. CDR3 coding DNA: TGCAGTGTTCCTAGCGGGGGGCCCTACAATGAGCAGTTCTTC. This codes for CSVPSGGPYNEQFF. The chain is built from TRBV20-1 and TRBJ2-1; 11 nucleotides align to TRBD2. The junction had 4 bases not matched to a gene; V was cut back by 7 bases and J by 2 bases. The CDR3 runs to 14 residues. Germline CDR1 reads DFQATT; CDR2 reads SNEGSKA (reference sequence).

The J gene is TRBJ2-1, the V gene TRBV24-1; D remains unclear. Germline V gene data show CDR1 as KGHDR and CDR2 as SFDVKD. Between the trimmed V and J ends, which lost 3 bases and 5 bases, there was a span of 7 bases. The CDR3 consists of 13 residues. The CDR3 loop reads CATSDEPHNEQFF. The DNA for the CDR3 is TGTGCCACCAGTGATGAGCCCCACAATGAGCAGTTCTTC.

This clonotype was recorded a few times. The chain links TRBV28 to TRBJ2-3; D not resolved. The CDR3 runs to 16 residues. Trimming shortened V by 5 bases and J by 0 bases, and 15 bases separated the two germline ends. Germline CDR1 reads MDHEN; CDR2 reads SYDVKM. CDR3 sequence reads: CASSPSEMASTDTQYF. In nucleotides, the CDR3 is TGTGCCAGCAGTCCCTCAGAGATGGCTAGCACAGATACGCAGTATTTT.

This sequence joins TRBV5-5 and TRBJ2-3; TRBD2 matches at 9 bases. V was clipped by 1 base and J by 2 bases; unmatched bases: 8. The germline V gene has CDR1 SGHKS and CDR2 YYEKEE (reference sequence). This CDR3 has 17 residues. The CDR3 spells CASSLNWRGGLTDTQYF. In nucleotides, the CDR3 is TGTGCCAGCAGCTTGAATTGGCGGGGGGGCCTCACAGATACGCAGTATTTT. The whole variable domain, filled in from reference TRBV5-5 and TRBJ2-3, reads DAGVTQSPTHLIKTRGQQVTLRCSPISGHKSVSWYQQVLGQGPQFIFQYYEKEERGRGNFPDRFSARQFPNYSSELNVNALLLGDSALYLCASSLNWRGGLTDTQYFGPGTRLTVL.

The chain has TRBV7-2 and TRBJ2-1; TRBD1 or TRBD2 may be the D gene (5 bases each). The CDR3 length is 14 residues. V lost 0 bases to trimming and J lost 5 bases, with 8 bases between them. CDR1 and CDR2 from the germline V gene are SGHTA and FQGNSA. Here the CDR3 DNA reads TGTGCCAGCAGCTTAGCGGGGGTAAACAATGAGCAGTTCTTC. Translating it yields CASSLAGVNNEQFF.

This sequence joins TRBV15 and TRBJ1-2; 7 positions agree with TRBD1. Unmatched junction bases numbered 14, after V lost 3 bases and J lost 4 bases. Germline V gene sequence: CDR1 LNHNV, CDR2 YYDKDF (reference sequence). The CDR3 runs 17 residues. The CDR3 sequence is CATSSRQGESPFYGYTF. CDR3 DNA: TGTGCCACCAGCAGCAGACAGGGCGAGTCCCCGTTCTATGGCTACACCTTC. The variable domain in full, completed from reference TRBV15 and TRBJ1-2, reads DAMVIQNPRYQVTQFGKPVTLSCSQTLNHNVMYWYQQKSSQAPKLLFHYYDKDFNNEADTPDNFQSRRPNTSFCFLDIRSPGLGDTAMYLCATSSRQGESPFYGYTFGSGTRLTVV.

A word on this clonotype: The junction departs from germline at one end; a sequencing error may be responsible. The chain carries TRBV3-1 and TRBJ2-2, with D tentatively TRBD1 (6 bases). Per germline, CDR1 LGHDT and CDR2 YNNKEL (reference sequence). The CDR3 has 14 amino acids. CDR3 DNA sequence: TGTGCCAGCAGTCAAGGGGACATATACGGGGAGCTGTTTTTT. Translated: CASSQGDIYGELFF.